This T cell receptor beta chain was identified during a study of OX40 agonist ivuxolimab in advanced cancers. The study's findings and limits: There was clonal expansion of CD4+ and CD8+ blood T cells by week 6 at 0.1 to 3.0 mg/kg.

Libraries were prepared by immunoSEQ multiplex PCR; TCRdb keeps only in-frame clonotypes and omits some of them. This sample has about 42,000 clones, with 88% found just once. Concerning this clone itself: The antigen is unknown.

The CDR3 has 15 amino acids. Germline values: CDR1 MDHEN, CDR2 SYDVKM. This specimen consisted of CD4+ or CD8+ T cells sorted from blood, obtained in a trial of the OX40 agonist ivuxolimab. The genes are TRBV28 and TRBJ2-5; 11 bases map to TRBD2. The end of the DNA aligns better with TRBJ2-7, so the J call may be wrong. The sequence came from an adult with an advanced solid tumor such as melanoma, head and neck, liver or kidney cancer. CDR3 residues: CASSPASGRRYEQYF. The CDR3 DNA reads TGTGCCAGCAGCCCAGCTAGCGGGAGGAGATACGAGCAGTACTTC.